These T cell receptor beta chains were read from a single sample in a study of regulatory T cells in long-lasting Graves disease. MiXCR was run by TCRdb on the multiplex PCR reads, yielding one entry per CDR3 protein. The sample yields 390,000 or so distinct CDR3 sequences, roughly 24% seen once. Material: peripheral blood mononuclear cells (PBMCs), obtained when the disease was refractory, from a patient treated with antithyroid drugs. These receptors were collected from a woman aged 40 to 50 with Graves disease. Both conserved end residues are part of each CDR3. Each record gives: J gene, CDR3 length, V gene, D gene, clone size, CDR3 protein, CDR3 DNA. D genes are given only for firm matches. Size is stated for part of the rows, as once, few or many counts, or as a class when the clone is expanded.

j_gene: TRBJ2-7
len: 16
v_gene: TRBV27
d_gene: NA
abundance: many
CDR3aa: CASSLSWQAGPYEQYF
CDR3nt: TGTGCCAGCAGTTTATCGTGGCAGGCGGGGCCCTACGAGCAGTACTTC

j_gene: TRBJ2-1
len: 15
v_gene: TRBV3-1
d_gene: TRBD1
abundance: NA
CDR3aa: CASSQGQGAGNEQFF
CDR3nt: TGTGCCAGCAGCCAGGGACAGGGGGCAGGGAATGAGCAGTTCTTC

j_gene: TRBJ2-5
len: 14
v_gene: TRBV27
d_gene: TRBD2
abundance: many
CDR3aa: CASRRQRETETQYF
CDR3nt: TGTGCCAGCCGCAGGCAGCGGGAGACAGAGACCCAGTACTTC

j_gene: TRBJ2-3
len: 15
v_gene: TRBV12-3/TRBV12-4
d_gene: TRBD2
abundance: few
CDR3aa: CASSLEAGVSDTQYF
CDR3nt: TGTGCCAGCAGTTTAGAAGCGGGAGTCTCCGATACGCAGTATTTT

j_gene: TRBJ2-1
len: 15
v_gene: TRBV7-9
d_gene: NA
abundance: few
CDR3aa: CASSPRGASYNEQFF
CDR3nt: TGTGCCAGCAGCCCCAGGGGCGCCTCCTACAATGAGCAGTTCTTC

j_gene: TRBJ2-7
len: 15
v_gene: TRBV24-1
d_gene: TRBD1
abundance: few
CDR3aa: CATSDSGTGGEEQYF
CDR3nt: TGTGCCACCAGTGACTCCGGGACAGGGGGCGAGGAGCAGTACTTC

j_gene: TRBJ1-5
len: 15
v_gene: TRBV12-3/TRBV12-4
d_gene: NA
abundance: many
CDR3aa: CASSFSGFSNQPQHF
CDR3nt: TGTGCCAGCAGTTTTTCGGGATTTAGCAATCAGCCCCAGCATTTT

j_gene: TRBJ2-5
len: 15
v_gene: TRBV5-1
d_gene: NA
abundance: many
CDR3aa: CASSPSIWGQETQYF
CDR3nt: TGCGCCAGCAGCCCTAGTATCTGGGGGCAAGAGACCCAGTACTTC

j_gene: TRBJ1-1
len: 14
v_gene: TRBV13
d_gene: TRBD1
abundance: few
CDR3aa: CASITQGGGTEAFF
CDR3nt: TGTGCCAGCATCACCCAAGGGGGCGGCACTGAAGCTTTCTTT

j_gene: TRBJ2-7
len: 15
v_gene: TRBV28
d_gene: TRBD2
abundance: many
CDR3aa: CASGELAGGSYEQYF
CDR3nt: TGTGCCAGCGGCGAACTAGCGGGAGGCTCCTACGAGCAGTACTTC

j_gene: TRBJ2-5
len: 15
v_gene: TRBV27
d_gene: NA
abundance: many
CDR3aa: CASSARRAYQETQYF
CDR3nt: TGTGCCAGCAGTGCCAGAAGAGCGTACCAAGAGACCCAGTACTTC

j_gene: TRBJ1-4
len: 14
v_gene: TRBV5-1
d_gene: NA
abundance: many
CDR3aa: CASTNPGGTEKLFF
CDR3nt: TGCGCCAGCACGAATCCGGGAGGAACTGAAAAACTGTTTTTT

j_gene: TRBJ1-2
len: 11
v_gene: TRBV20-1
d_gene: NA
abundance: many
CDR3aa: CSARVLYGYTF
CDR3nt: TGCAGTGCTAGAGTCCTCTATGGCTACACCTTC

j_gene: TRBJ2-5
len: 14
v_gene: TRBV5-1
d_gene: NA
abundance: many
CDR3aa: CASSLGSGQETQYF
CDR3nt: TGTGCTAGCAGCTTAGGTAGCGGTCAAGAGACCCAGTACTTC

j_gene: TRBJ2-1
len: 16
v_gene: TRBV28
d_gene: TRBD2
abundance: NA
CDR3aa: CASSSLAGEGGLEQFF
CDR3nt: TGTGCCAGCAGTTCCTTAGCGGGAGAAGGGGGGTTGGAGCAGTTCTTC

j_gene: TRBJ1-6
len: 18
v_gene: TRBV2
d_gene: NA
abundance: few
CDR3aa: CASSVGRTAHRERSPLHF
CDR3nt: TGTGCCAGCAGCGTTGGGCGGACAGCCCATCGGGAGAGATCACCCCTCCACTTT

j_gene: TRBJ2-6
len: 13
v_gene: TRBV6-1
d_gene: NA
abundance: NA
CDR3aa: CAITRDPSNVLTF
CDR3nt: TGTGCCATCACCCGGGATCCTTCCAACGTCCTGACTTTC

j_gene: TRBJ2-1
len: 15
v_gene: TRBV19
d_gene: TRBD1
abundance: NA
CDR3aa: CASSIGTVSYNEQFF
CDR3nt: TGTGCCAGTAGTATCGGGACAGTATCCTACAATGAGCAGTTCTTC

j_gene: TRBJ1-1
len: 16
v_gene: TRBV28
d_gene: TRBD1
abundance: many
CDR3aa: CASRPGTGAMNTEAFF
CDR3nt: TGTGCCAGCAGACCCGGGACAGGGGCCATGAACACTGAAGCTTTCTTT

j_gene: TRBJ1-4
len: 16
v_gene: TRBV28
d_gene: NA
abundance: many
CDR3aa: CASSLWAAGRNEKLFF
CDR3nt: TGTGCCAGCAGTTTATGGGCCGCAGGGCGCAATGAAAAACTGTTTTTT

j_gene: TRBJ2-7
len: 14
v_gene: TRBV5-1
d_gene: NA
abundance: many
CDR3aa: CASSWDTFSYEQYF
CDR3nt: TGCGCCAGCAGCTGGGACACCTTCTCCTACGAGCAGTACTTC

j_gene: TRBJ2-5
len: 14
v_gene: TRBV9
d_gene: TRBD1
abundance: many
CDR3aa: CASSQRTGGETQYF
CDR3nt: TGTGCCAGCAGTCAAAGGACAGGAGGAGAGACCCAGTACTTC

j_gene: TRBJ2-7
len: 17
v_gene: TRBV27
d_gene: TRBD1
abundance: few
CDR3aa: CASRPLDRGQGLTEQYF
CDR3nt: TGTGCCAGCCGACCTTTAGACCGGGGACAGGGTCTGACCGAGCAGTACTTC

j_gene: TRBJ2-2
len: 15
v_gene: TRBV3-1
d_gene: NA
abundance: few
CDR3aa: CASSQQGTNTGELFF
CDR3nt: TGTGCCAGCAGCCAGCAGGGGACGAACACCGGGGAGCTGTTTTTT

j_gene: TRBJ2-2
len: 20
v_gene: TRBV6-2/TRBV6-3
d_gene: TRBD2
abundance: NA
CDR3aa: CASSYSASGTRASNTGELFF
CDR3nt: TGTGCCAGCAGTTACTCGGCTAGCGGGACTCGAGCCTCGAACACCGGGGAGCTGTTTTTT

j_gene: TRBJ1-1
len: 17
v_gene: TRBV5-1
d_gene: NA
abundance: few
CDR3aa: CASSRSFNREVNTEAFF
CDR3nt: TGCGCCAGCAGCCGTTCTTTCAACAGGGAGGTGAACACTGAAGCTTTCTTT

j_gene: TRBJ1-2
len: 14
v_gene: TRBV12-3/TRBV12-4
d_gene: TRBD1
abundance: NA
CDR3aa: CASSRDRGKSGYTF
CDR3nt: TGTGCCAGCAGTAGGGACAGGGGGAAGTCCGGCTACACCTTC

j_gene: TRBJ2-1
len: 16
v_gene: TRBV9
d_gene: NA
abundance: few
CDR3aa: CASRGGGSPGDNEQFF
CDR3nt: TGTGCCAGCAGGGGGGGGGGCAGTCCGGGAGACAATGAGCAGTTCTTC

j_gene: TRBJ2-6
len: 18
v_gene: TRBV7-6
d_gene: NA
abundance: once
CDR3aa: CASSLRTAFSSGANVLTF
CDR3nt: TGTGCCAGCAGCCTTCGGACAGCTTTTAGCTCTGGGGCCAACGTCCTGACTTTC

j_gene: TRBJ2-1
len: 15
v_gene: TRBV19
d_gene: NA
abundance: NA
CDR3aa: CASSMPGDSYNEQFF
CDR3nt: TGTGCCAGTAGTATGCCGGGGGACTCCTACAATGAGCAGTTCTTC

j_gene: TRBJ1-1
len: 13
v_gene: TRBV10-3
d_gene: NA
abundance: many
CDR3aa: CAIKGAEYTEAFF
CDR3nt: TGTGCCATCAAGGGAGCAGAGTACACTGAAGCTTTCTTT

j_gene: TRBJ2-2
len: 16
v_gene: TRBV12-3/TRBV12-4
d_gene: NA
abundance: NA
CDR3aa: CASSRSGTANTGELFF
CDR3nt: TGTGCCAGCAGCCGTTCCGGGACGGCGAACACCGGGGAGCTGTTTTTT

j_gene: TRBJ1-5
len: 13
v_gene: TRBV14
d_gene: NA
abundance: NA
CDR3aa: CASSQDRWQPQHF
CDR3nt: TGTGCCAGCAGCCAAGATCGCTGGCAGCCCCAGCATTTT

j_gene: TRBJ2-1
len: 16
v_gene: TRBV28
d_gene: TRBD2
abundance: NA
CDR3aa: CASSPGLAGMVYEQFF
CDR3nt: TGTGCCAGCAGTCCCGGTCTAGCGGGCATGGTTTATGAGCAGTTCTTC

j_gene: TRBJ1-4
len: 14
v_gene: TRBV12-3/TRBV12-4
d_gene: NA
abundance: many
CDR3aa: CASSRGLSGEKLFF
CDR3nt: TGTGCCAGCAGTCGGGGCCTATCGGGAGAAAAACTGTTTTTT

j_gene: TRBJ1-1
len: 15
v_gene: TRBV3-1
d_gene: NA
abundance: NA
CDR3aa: CASSPDPVPRAEAFF
CDR3nt: TGTGCCAGCAGCCCGGACCCGGTCCCACGCGCTGAAGCTTTCTTT

j_gene: TRBJ1-6
len: 14
v_gene: TRBV15
d_gene: TRBD1
abundance: many
CDR3aa: CATSGRTGNSPLHF
CDR3nt: TGTGCCACCAGCGGACGGACAGGGAATTCACCCCTCCACTTT

j_gene: TRBJ1-2
len: 13
v_gene: TRBV24-1
d_gene: NA
abundance: NA
CDR3aa: CATSAEVNYGYTF
CDR3nt: TGTGCCACCAGTGCGGAGGTAAACTATGGCTACACCTTC

j_gene: TRBJ1-1
len: 14
v_gene: TRBV11-2
d_gene: NA
abundance: many
CDR3aa: CASSPRTRNTEAFF
CDR3nt: TGTGCCAGCAGCCCCCGGACACGGAACACTGAAGCTTTCTTT

j_gene: TRBJ1-4
len: 15
v_gene: TRBV28
d_gene: TRBD1
abundance: many
CDR3aa: CASSLPRGNGEKLFF
CDR3nt: TGTGCCAGCAGTTTACCCAGGGGGAATGGTGAAAAACTGTTTTTT

j_gene: TRBJ2-7
len: 13
v_gene: TRBV18
d_gene: NA
abundance: NA
CDR3aa: CASNTGESYEQYF
CDR3nt: TGTGCCAGTAATACAGGAGAGTCTTACGAGCAGTACTTC

j_gene: TRBJ2-7
len: 16
v_gene: TRBV20-1
d_gene: NA
abundance: NA
CDR3aa: CSASGTALTSSYEQYF
CDR3nt: TGCAGTGCTTCCGGGACGGCCCTTACTAGCTCCTACGAGCAGTACTTC

j_gene: TRBJ2-5
len: 15
v_gene: TRBV7-9
d_gene: NA
abundance: NA
CDR3aa: CASTDRAVYQETQYF
CDR3nt: TGTGCCAGCACCGACCGAGCGGTTTACCAAGAGACCCAGTACTTC

j_gene: TRBJ1-1
len: 17
v_gene: TRBV28
d_gene: NA
abundance: many
CDR3aa: CASRATVALGPNTEAFF
CDR3nt: TGTGCCAGCAGGGCAACGGTGGCCTTGGGCCCGAACACTGAAGCTTTCTTT

j_gene: TRBJ1-2
len: 13
v_gene: TRBV6-1
d_gene: NA
abundance: NA
CDR3aa: CASSEPTLGGYTF
CDR3nt: TGTGCCAGCAGTGAACCCACGTTGGGGGGCTACACCTTC

j_gene: TRBJ2-5
len: 19
v_gene: TRBV7-4
d_gene: NA
abundance: few
CDR3aa: CASSLAGGASTSRWETQYF
CDR3nt: TGTGCCAGCAGCTTAGCGGGGGGCGCTTCGACTAGCAGGTGGGAGACCCAGTACTTC

j_gene: TRBJ2-7
len: 14
v_gene: TRBV28
d_gene: NA
abundance: many
CDR3aa: CASSLLGVTYEQYF
CDR3nt: TGTGCCAGCAGTTTGTTGGGGGTCACCTACGAGCAGTACTTC

j_gene: TRBJ2-2
len: 17
v_gene: TRBV5-1
d_gene: TRBD2
abundance: many
CDR3aa: CASSGTSGRSNTGELFF
CDR3nt: TGCGCCAGCAGCGGGACTAGCGGGAGGTCGAACACCGGGGAGCTGTTTTTT

j_gene: TRBJ2-7
len: 17
v_gene: TRBV10-3
d_gene: TRBD2
abundance: NA
CDR3aa: CAISEKDLGAGAYEQYF
CDR3nt: TGTGCCATCAGTGAAAAGGATCTCGGTGCGGGAGCCTACGAGCAGTACTTC

j_gene: TRBJ2-7
len: 14
v_gene: TRBV29-1
d_gene: TRBD2
abundance: NA
CDR3aa: CSVRPLASGYEQYF
CDR3nt: TGCAGCGTTCGACCTCTGGCTAGCGGCTACGAGCAGTACTTC

j_gene: TRBJ1-1
len: 13
v_gene: TRBV29-1
d_gene: NA
abundance: few
CDR3aa: CSVEDGKNTEAFF
CDR3nt: TGCAGCGTTGAAGATGGGAAGAACACTGAAGCTTTCTTT

j_gene: TRBJ2-5
len: 13
v_gene: TRBV6-1
d_gene: NA
abundance: few
CDR3aa: CATLAGYQETQYF
CDR3nt: TGTGCCACCCTCGCGGGGTACCAAGAGACCCAGTACTTC

j_gene: TRBJ1-2
len: 15
v_gene: TRBV3-1
d_gene: NA
abundance: NA
CDR3aa: CASSQDQAPFYGYTF
CDR3nt: TGTGCCAGCAGCCAAGATCAGGCCCCGTTCTATGGCTACACCTTC